This T cell receptor (beta chain) comes out of a study of neurological immune-mediated disorders. Findings of the study overall: Across subjects, expanded clones had no CDR3 amino acid sequences in common, pointing to private repertoires in all groups.

A 10-nucleotide random UMI tagged transcripts in template-switch 5'RACE cDNA synthesis. Per sequencing run, 15-18 subjects together gave over 190 million TCR-beta sequences. Using its own MiXCR run on the 5' RACE reads, TCRdb lists one record per CDR3 protein. The sample shows under 80,000 distinct CDR3 sequences, about 9.7% of them seen only once. From germline, CDR1 is SQVTM and CDR2 ANQGSEA. This CDR3 has 16 amino acids. The V gene end was trimmed by 7 bases and the J gene end by 7 bases; junction bases not matched to a gene: 19. This clonotype was recorded many times. What it binds is unknown. This chain joins TRBV29-1 and TRBJ1-2; TRBD1 matches at 9 bases. The sequenced material came from PBMCs. This clonotype was sampled from a man aged 50 to 60 in good health. CDR3: CSARIIPTGGAGGYTF. DNA of the CDR3: TGCAGCGCCCGAATAATCCCCACAGGGGGCGCGGGTGGCTACACCTTC.